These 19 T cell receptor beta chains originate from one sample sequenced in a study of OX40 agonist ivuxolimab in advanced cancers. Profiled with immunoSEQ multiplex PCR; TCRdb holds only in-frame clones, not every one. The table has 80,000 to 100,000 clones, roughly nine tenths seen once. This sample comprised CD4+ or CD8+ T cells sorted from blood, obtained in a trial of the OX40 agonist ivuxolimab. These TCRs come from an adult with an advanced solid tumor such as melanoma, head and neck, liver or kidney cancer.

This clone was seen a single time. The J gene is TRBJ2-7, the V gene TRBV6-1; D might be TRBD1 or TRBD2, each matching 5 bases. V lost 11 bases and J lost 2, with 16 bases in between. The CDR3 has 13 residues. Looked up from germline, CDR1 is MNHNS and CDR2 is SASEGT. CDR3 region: CAGRDVYTYEQYF. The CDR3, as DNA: TGTGCCGGCCGGGACGTCTATACCTACGAGCAGTACTTC.

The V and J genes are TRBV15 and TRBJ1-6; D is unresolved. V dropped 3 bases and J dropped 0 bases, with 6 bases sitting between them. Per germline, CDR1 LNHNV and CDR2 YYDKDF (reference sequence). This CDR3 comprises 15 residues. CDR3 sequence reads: CATSSGSSYNSPLHF. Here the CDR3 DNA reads TGTGCCACCAGCAGCGGAAGCTCCTATAATTCACCCCTCCACTTT.

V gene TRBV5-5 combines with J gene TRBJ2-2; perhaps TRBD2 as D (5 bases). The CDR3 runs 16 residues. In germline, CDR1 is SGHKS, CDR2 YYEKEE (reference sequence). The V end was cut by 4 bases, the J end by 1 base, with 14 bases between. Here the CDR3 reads CASSPLAGRNTGELFF. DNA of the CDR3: TGTGCCAGCAGCCCCCTGGCGGGCCGGAACACCGGGGAGCTGTTTTTT.

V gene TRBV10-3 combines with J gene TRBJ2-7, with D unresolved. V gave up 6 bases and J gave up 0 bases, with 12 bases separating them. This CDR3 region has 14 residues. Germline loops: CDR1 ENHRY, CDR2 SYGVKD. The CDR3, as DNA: TGTGCCATCAGCGTCAGTCAGGACTCCTACGAGCAGTACTTC. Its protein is CAISVSQDSYEQYF.

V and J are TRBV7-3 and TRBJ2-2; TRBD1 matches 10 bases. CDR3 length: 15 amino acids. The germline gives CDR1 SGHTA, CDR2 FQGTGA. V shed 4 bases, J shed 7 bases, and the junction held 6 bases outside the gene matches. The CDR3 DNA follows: TGTGCCAGCAGCTCGAGACAGGGGGCGGACGGGGAGCTGTTTTTT. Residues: CASSSRQGADGELFF.

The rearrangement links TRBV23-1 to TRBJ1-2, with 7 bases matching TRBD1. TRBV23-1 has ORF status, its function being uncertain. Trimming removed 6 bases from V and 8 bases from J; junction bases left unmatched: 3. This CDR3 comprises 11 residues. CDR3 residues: CASSGQVGYTF. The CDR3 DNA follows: TGCGCCAGCAGCGGACAGGTAGGCTACACCTTC.

The CDR3 is CASRTDPEAFF. The CDR3 DNA follows: TGTGCCAGCAGGACAGACCCTGAAGCTTTCTTT. This chain joins TRBV6-7 and TRBJ1-1; the D gene is possibly TRBD1 (5 bases). TRBV6-7 is an ORF, and what it does is uncertain. The CDR3 sequence is 11 residues long. The V gene lost 6 bases and the J gene lost 6 bases, with 8 bases spanning the gap.

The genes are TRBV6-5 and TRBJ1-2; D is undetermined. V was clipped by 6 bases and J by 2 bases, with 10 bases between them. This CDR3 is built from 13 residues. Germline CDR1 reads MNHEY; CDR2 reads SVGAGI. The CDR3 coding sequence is TGTGCCAGCAGCCTTAAGATCAACTATGGCTACACCTTC. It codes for CASSLKINYGYTF.

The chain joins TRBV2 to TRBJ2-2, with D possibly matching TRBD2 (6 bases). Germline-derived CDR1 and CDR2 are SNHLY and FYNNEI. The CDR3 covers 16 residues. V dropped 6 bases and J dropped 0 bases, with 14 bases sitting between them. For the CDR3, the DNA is TGTGCCAGCAGCGCTAGTGGGGGGACGAACACCGGGGAGCTGTTTTTT. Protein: CASSASGGTNTGELFF.

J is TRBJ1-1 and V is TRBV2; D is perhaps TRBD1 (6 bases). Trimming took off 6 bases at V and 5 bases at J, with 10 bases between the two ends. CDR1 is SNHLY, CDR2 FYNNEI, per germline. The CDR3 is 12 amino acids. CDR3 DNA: TGTGCCAGCAGGGATGACAGGACTGAAGCTTTCTTT. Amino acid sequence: CASRDDRTEAFF.

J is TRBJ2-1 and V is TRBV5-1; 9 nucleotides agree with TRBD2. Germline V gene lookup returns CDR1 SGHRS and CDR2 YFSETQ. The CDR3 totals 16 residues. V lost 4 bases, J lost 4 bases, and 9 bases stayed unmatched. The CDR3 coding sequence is TGCGCCAGCAGCCGAAGGATAGCGGGGGCATACAATGAGCAGTTCTTC. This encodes CASSRRIAGAYNEQFF.

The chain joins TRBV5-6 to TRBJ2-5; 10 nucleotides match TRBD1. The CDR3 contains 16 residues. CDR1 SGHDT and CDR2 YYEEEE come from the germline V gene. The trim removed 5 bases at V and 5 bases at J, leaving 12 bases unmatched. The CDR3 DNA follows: TGTGCCAGCAGTCCCCGAGGGGGACAGGGGATGGAGACCCAGTACTTC. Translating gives CASSPRGGQGMETQYF.

The CDR3 is CASSPRDGKETQYF. The DNA for the CDR3 is TGTGCCAGCAGCCCCCGGGACGGCAAAGAGACCCAGTACTTC. The genes are TRBV5-4 and TRBJ2-5; either TRBD1 or TRBD2 may supply D (5 bases each). The CDR3 consists of 14 residues. The V end lost 4 bases, the J end lost 3 bases, and 13 bases lay between the germline ends. Germline CDR1 SGHNT, CDR2 YYREEE (reference sequence).

The DNA for the CDR3 is TGTGCCAGCACCCGTGGACTAGCGGACAATGAGCAGTTCTTC. It translates to CASTRGLADNEQFF. The chain uses TRBV9 and TRBJ2-1; 10 bases agree with TRBD2. The germline V gene encodes CDR1 SGDLS and CDR2 YYNGEE. The CDR3 runs 14 residues. Trimming cost V 6 bases and J 5 bases; bases outside gene matches: 5.

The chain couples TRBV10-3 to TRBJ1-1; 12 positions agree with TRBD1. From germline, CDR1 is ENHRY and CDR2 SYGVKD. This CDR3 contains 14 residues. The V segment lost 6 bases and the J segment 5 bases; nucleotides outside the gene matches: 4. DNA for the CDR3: TGTGCCATCAGGGGACAGGGGGCTTTGACTGAAGCTTTCTTT. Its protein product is CAIRGQGALTEAFF.

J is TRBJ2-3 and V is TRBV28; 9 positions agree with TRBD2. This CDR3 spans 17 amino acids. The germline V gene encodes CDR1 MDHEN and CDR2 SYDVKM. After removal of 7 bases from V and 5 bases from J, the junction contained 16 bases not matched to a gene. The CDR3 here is CASIHLMGLAGLDTQYF. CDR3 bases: TGTGCCAGCATTCACCTCATGGGGCTAGCGGGGTTAGATACGCAGTATTTT.

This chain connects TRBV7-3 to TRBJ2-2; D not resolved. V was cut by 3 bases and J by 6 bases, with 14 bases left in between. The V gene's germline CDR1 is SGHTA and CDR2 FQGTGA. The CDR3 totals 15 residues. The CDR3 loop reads CASSFGQHSPGELFF. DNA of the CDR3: TGTGCCAGCAGCTTTGGCCAGCACTCTCCCGGGGAGCTGTTTTTT.

CDR3 sequence: CASNQPRRGRITGELFF. In DNA form, the CDR3 reads TGTGCCAGCAACCAACCCCGGAGGGGCCGGATCACCGGGGAGCTGTTTTTT. The genes are TRBV28 and TRBJ2-2, with D possibly TRBD2 on 6 matching bases. The CDR3 spans 17 residues. Germline V gene lookup returns CDR1 MDHEN and CDR2 SYDVKM. Trimming left V 7 bases short and J 4 bases short, with 22 bases between.

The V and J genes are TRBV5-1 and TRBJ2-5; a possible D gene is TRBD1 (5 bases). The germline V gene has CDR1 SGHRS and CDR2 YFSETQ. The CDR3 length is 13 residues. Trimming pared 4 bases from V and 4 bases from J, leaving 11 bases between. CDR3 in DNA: TGCGCCAGCAGCCCCGACAGCCCAGAGACCCAGTACTTC. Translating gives CASSPDSPETQYF.